Shown below are 22 T cell receptor beta chains from a single sample sequenced in a study of cytomegalovirus exposure and HLA in healthy donors. Amplification used 60 Vbeta primers and 13 Jbeta primers. Generated by immunoSEQ multiplex PCR, the TCRdb table keeps only in-frame clones and is missing some. The table lists about 48,000 clones. The sample taken for sequencing was PBMCs. The receptors were sampled from a woman aged 40 to 50 in good health and CMV-seronegative.

J is TRBJ1-1 and V is TRBV6-5; 7 nucleotides align to TRBD1. The CDR3 is made up of 15 amino acids. Germline CDR1 and CDR2: MNHEY and SVGAGI. The V and J ends lost 0 bases and 2 bases, in that order; junction bases with no gene match: 3. The chain's CDR3 is CASSYSRGRNTEAFF. The CDR3 DNA is TGTGCCAGCAGTTACTCGAGGGGGCGAAACACTGAAGCTTTCTTT.

The genes are TRBV30 and TRBJ1-5, with TRBD1 identical over 12 bases. V was pared by 0 bases and J by 3 bases, with 12 bases of the junction left unmatched. Germline V lookup: CDR1 GTSNPN, CDR2 SVGIG (reference sequence). There are 19 residues in the CDR3. CDR3 sequence: CAWSVGDRGRKTVNQPQHF. The CDR3, as DNA: TGTGCCTGGAGTGTAGGGGACAGGGGGCGGAAAACCGTCAATCAGCCCCAGCATTTT.

J is TRBJ2-1 and V is TRBV4-3; D perhaps matches TRBD2 (6 bases). Trimming cost V 0 bases and J 5 bases, with 14 bases left between them. This CDR3 spans 16 amino acids. Germline CDR1 reads LGHNA; CDR2 reads YSLEER. The CDR3 here is CASSQDRGSGDNEQFF. The CDR3, as DNA: TGCGCCAGCAGCCAAGATCGGGGTAGCGGTGACAATGAGCAGTTCTTC.

The gene calls are TRBV19 and TRBJ1-1; D possibly corresponds to TRBD1 (6 bases). Germline lookup yields CDR1 LNHDA and CDR2 SQIVND (reference sequence). The CDR3 totals 14 residues. V lost 8 bases and J 1 base, leaving 14 bases between the germline ends. The CDR3 nucleotides are TGTGCCAGTCCTGCCCCAGGGGCGAACACTGAAGCTTTCTTT. Protein: CASPAPGANTEAFF.

The chain employs TRBV7-6 and TRBJ1-1, with D possibly being TRBD1 (5 bases). V was clipped by 4 bases and J by 6 bases, with 9 bases between them. The CDR3 runs 12 residues. Germline V lookup: CDR1 SGHVS, CDR2 FNYEAQ. CDR3 sequence (DNA): TGTGCCAGCAGCTCAGGGTACGCTGAAGCTTTCTTT. This sequence encodes CASSSGYAEAFF. Supplemented by reference TRBV7-6 and TRBJ1-1, the full variable domain reads GAGVSQSPRYKVTKRGQDVALRCDPISGHVSLYWYRQALGQGPEFLTYFNYEAQQDKSGLPNDRFSAERPEGSISTLTIQRTEQRDSAMYRCASSSGYAEAFFGQGTRLTVV.

The chain links TRBV7-3 to TRBJ2-7, with 9 bases that match TRBD2. CDR1 and CDR2 (germline): SGHTA, FQGTGA. Unmatched junction bases numbered 3, after V lost 5 bases and J lost 7 bases. The CDR3 spans 12 residues. The CDR3 protein is CASSHSGGEQYF. The CDR3 nucleotides are TGTGCCAGCAGCCACAGCGGGGGGGAGCAGTACTTC.

The V gene is TRBV14, the J gene TRBJ2-2; 8 positions agree with TRBD2. The CDR3 extends over 15 amino acids. Germline V gives CDR1 SGHDN, CDR2 FVKESK. With 2 bases clipped from V and 6 bases from J, the junction kept 5 bases outside the gene matches. The CDR3 sequence is CASSQRTSFPGELFF. The CDR3 region has the DNA TGTGCCAGCAGCCAAAGGACTAGCTTCCCCGGGGAGCTGTTTTTT.

The rearrangement joins TRBV18 to TRBJ2-3; D gene ambiguous. The CDR3 has 14 residues. Trimming left V 3 bases short and J 0 bases short, with 7 bases between. CDR1 and CDR2 (germline): KGHSH, LQKENI. The CDR3 DNA is TGTGCCAGCTCACCCGAGTATAGCACAGATACGCAGTATTTT. This encodes CASSPEYSTDTQYF.

This chain connects TRBV4-1 to TRBJ2-1; the match to TRBD2 covers 7 bases. From germline, CDR1 is MGHRA and CDR2 YSYEKL. The CDR3 is 17 amino acids. V shed 0 bases, J shed 2 bases, and the junction held 7 bases outside the gene matches. CDR3 loop: CASSQDPGGSAYNEQFF. CDR3 sequence (DNA): TGCGCCAGCAGCCAAGATCCCGGCGGGAGTGCCTACAATGAGCAGTTCTTC.

The rearrangement uses TRBV5-8 and TRBJ2-7; 8 positions agree with TRBD1. The germline gives CDR1 SGHTS, CDR2 YDEGEE. The length of the CDR3 is 14 residues. Germline trimming cut 2 bases from V and 3 bases from J; bases unmatched to any gene: 4. The CDR3 nucleotides are TGTGCCAGCAGCTTTGGGACAGGCTTCTACGAGCAGTACTTC. Its protein is CASSFGTGFYEQYF.

V is TRBV7-6 and J is TRBJ2-3, with 11 bases lining up with TRBD2. V dropped 5 bases and J dropped 3; count of bases not matched to a gene: 10. Germline lookup yields CDR1 SGHVS and CDR2 FNYEAQ. This CDR3 region has 17 residues. The CDR3 loop is CASSRGSTSGRTDTQYF. The CDR3 nucleotides read TGTGCCAGCAGCCGCGGATCTACTAGCGGGAGAACAGATACGCAGTATTTT.

This chain connects TRBV4-2 to TRBJ2-1; 11 bases fit TRBD1. Germline trimming cut 1 base from V and 0 bases from J; bases unmatched to any gene: 11. CDR1 is LGHNA, CDR2 YNFKEQ, per germline. This CDR3 contains 20 residues. The CDR3 nucleotides read TGTGCCAGCAGCCAAGGCCGCCCGGGGACAGGGGGGACCTCCTACAATGAGCAGTTCTTC. Protein product: CASSQGRPGTGGTSYNEQFF.

The chain links TRBV5-5 to TRBJ2-7; D may be TRBD1 (6 bases). CDR1 and CDR2 (germline): SGHKS, YYEKEE (reference sequence). V lost 0 bases and J 3 bases, leaving 13 bases between the germline ends. The CDR3 runs to 15 residues. CDR3 DNA: TGTGCCAGCAGCTTGGGCCCCGGACAGATCTACGAGCAGTACTTC. Its translation is CASSLGPGQIYEQYF.

The J gene is TRBJ2-3, the V gene TRBV2; 7 bases align to TRBD1. V lost 5 bases and J lost 2; bases outside the gene matches: 7. This CDR3 region has 15 residues. Looked up from germline, CDR1 is SNHLY and CDR2 is FYNNEI. CDR3 sequence (DNA): TGTGCCAGCAGTACTACCACAGGGGACACAGATACGCAGTATTTT. It encodes CASSTTTGDTDTQYF.

The chain is built from TRBV11-2 and TRBJ2-1; perhaps TRBD2 as D (5 bases). This CDR3 has 15 residues. Germline V CDR1 and CDR2: SGHAT, FQNNGV. Trimming took 2 bases from V and 4 from J, leaving 12 bases between them. The CDR3 DNA sequence: TGTGCCAGCAGCTTATCACGGAGGCGGTACAATGAGCAGTTCTTC. It yields the protein CASSLSRRRYNEQFF.

The V and J genes are TRBV27 and TRBJ2-5, with D possibly TRBD1 on 5 matching bases. V lost 3 bases to trimming and J lost 9 bases, with 11 bases between them. CDR1 and CDR2 (germline): MNHEY, SMNVEV (reference sequence). The CDR3 runs to 12 residues. The CDR3 here is CASSFIGAAQYF. CDR3 bases: TGTGCCAGCAGTTTCATAGGGGCGGCCCAGTACTTC.

The J gene is TRBJ2-1, the V gene TRBV9, with 9 nucleotides matching TRBD2. Germline CDR1 SGDLS, CDR2 YYNGEE. Unmatched junction bases numbered 15, after V lost 4 bases and J lost 16 bases. The CDR3 consists of 14 residues. DNA of the CDR3: TGTGCCAGCAGCCGGGGGGTACCGGGACTAGCCCGATTCTTC. It specifies CASSRGVPGLARFF.

This chain links TRBV7-6 with TRBJ1-6; D is possibly TRBD1 (6 bases). Germline V CDR1 and CDR2: SGHVS, FNYEAQ. This CDR3 comprises 15 residues. Deletions cut 6 bases from V and 7 bases from J, with 16 bases between. CDR3 loop: CASSLLPGQNSPLHF. DNA for the CDR3: TGTGCCAGCAGTTTACTTCCGGGACAAAATTCACCCCTCCACTTT.

The chain uses TRBV20-1 and TRBJ2-7; no firm D call. The CDR3 sequence is 11 residues long. Trimming cost V 1 base and J 4 bases, with 5 bases left between them. The germline V gene encodes CDR1 DFQATT and CDR2 SNEGSKA (reference sequence). The CDR3 protein is CSARALYEQYF. In nucleotides, the CDR3 is TGCAGTGCTAGAGCTCTTTACGAGCAGTACTTC.

The J gene is TRBJ1-3, the V gene TRBV5-5; D is possibly TRBD1 (5 bases). Trimming took 3 bases from V and 0 from J, leaving 13 bases between them. Per germline, CDR1 SGHKS and CDR2 YYEKEE (reference sequence). The CDR3 spans 16 residues. CDR3 protein: CASSSDTRVSGNTIYF. The CDR3 DNA reads as TGTGCCAGCAGCTCGGACACCAGGGTCTCTGGAAACACCATATATTTT.

This sequence joins TRBV7-6 and TRBJ2-3; D might be TRBD2 (6 bases). Germline CDR1 reads SGHVS; CDR2 reads FNYEAQ. The CDR3 covers 13 residues. Trimming cost V 5 bases and J 5 bases, with 11 bases left between them. CDR3: CASSLQAGDTQYF. Written as DNA, the CDR3 is TGTGCCAGCAGCCTTCAAGCGGGAGATACGCAGTATTTT.

This chain links TRBV28 with TRBJ2-7; 11 nucleotides line up with TRBD1. The CDR3 runs 13 residues. Germline trimming cut 6 bases from V and 5 bases from J; bases unmatched to any gene: 3. The germline gives CDR1 MDHEN, CDR2 SYDVKM. CDR3 region: CASRDRGRHEQYF. The CDR3 nucleotides read TGTGCCAGCAGGGACAGGGGGCGGCACGAGCAGTACTTC. The full variable domain, completed using reference TRBV28 and TRBJ2-7, is DVKVTQSSRYLVKRTGEKVFLECVQDMDHENMFWYRQDPGLGLRLIYFSYDVKMKEKGDIPEGYSVSREKKERFSLILESASTNQTSMYLCASRDRGRHEQYFGPGTRLTVT.